This TCR beta chain was retrieved from a study of response to subunit inactivated influenza vaccine (dated by TCRdb to 2017 to 2018). For the wider study: Deep quantitative profiling of the T cell receptor repertoire was used in the study to follow responses to a trivalent subunit inactivated influenza vaccine.

The library was built by means of RT-PCR. Sequenced using an Illumina HiSeq 2500. The public sequencing data were trimmed at Q25 with fastp and processed into clonotypes with MiXCR by TCRdb, which kept only in-frame beta chains. Entries that share a CDR3 protein sequence are merged under the most common genes and DNA. The sample table lists hundreds of thousands of distinct CDR3 sequences, around 11% of them with a count of one. The ten largest clonotypes hold approximately 11% of the sample. Findings and caveats that apply to the study as a whole: According to the authors, only a limited number of new T cells may be recruited by each seasonal influenza vaccination.

CDR1 and CDR2 are drawn from the germline V gene: SGHTA, FQGNSA. Counted from cysteine to phenylalanine, this CDR3 has 15 amino acids. The CDR3 DNA has 45 bases and is translated from base 1. V and J are trimmed by 4 bases and 3 bases, and the gene matches miss 5 bases of the junction. Concerning this clonotype: It lacks a known antigen. Base qualities were left out, and no much larger clone turns up one base away.

The data also belong to a second study, concerning T cells expressing NK-cell markers. The second publication reports: 5'RACE template switching, by which a universal primer site and unique molecular identifiers were added, was used to make TCR beta cDNA libraries. TCR beta-chain repertoires were profiled in sorted CD3+CD56+NKG2C+, CD3+CD56+NKG2C- and CD3+CD56-NKG2C+ T-cell subsets from roughly eight donors. Among the eight sequenced donors, seven were HCMV-seropositive and one was HCMV-seronegative. In several experiments an anti-gammadeltaTCR antibody was added to restrict sorting to alphabetaTCR-expressing T cells. In 5 to 7 donors, the dominant CD3+CD56+NKG2C+ clonotypes were found to rank among the top 10 CD8+ clonotypes and to make up about 1.0-7.5% of CD8+ T cells. Those dominant clonotypes were again the most abundant among CD3+CD56-NKG2C+ cells in four donors, at about 28.3-65%. Whether the expanded NKG2C-expressing T cell clones were specific for HCMV antigens was left unclear. The study sequenced eight donors, all healthy volunteers chosen at random: three men and five women. HCMV serostatus was determined by detecting HCMV-specific IgG in serum with a commercial ELISA kit. Ficoll density gradient centrifugation was used to isolate peripheral blood mononuclear cells from blood. For six donors, bulk peripheral blood T-cell repertoires were additionally sequenced from unsorted PBMC. cDNA synthesis was primed from the TCR beta constant segment and was followed by two successive PCR amplification steps. Libraries were sequenced as 2 x 150 bp reads on Illumina HiSeq 2000/2500, MiSeq or NextSeq. MIGEC was used to demultiplex reads and group reads by UMI, and MiTCR was used to assemble and quantify clonotypes. To remove erroneous sequences, TCR cDNA sequences were retained only when supported by two or more reads. Downstream repertoire analysis used the tcR package, and clonotypes were matched across fractions by CDR3 nucleotide sequence plus V segment. VDJmatch was used to annotate antigen specificity against VDJdb, with one amino acid substitution in CDR3 permitted.

This receptor was identified in a man aged 50 to 59 who received an inactivated influenza vaccine. Donor details come from another sample of the same person, matched by shared clones. Material: PBMCs from blood, obtained on the day of vaccination. Recombination linked TRBV7-2 to TRBJ2-2; TRBD1 matches 7 bases in the middle. DNA sequence: TGTGCCAGCAGCTCCACGGGACAGTACACCGGGGAGCTGTTTTTT. It codes for CASSSTGQYTGELFF.